By share of the sample, the clone carrying this T cell receptor (beta chain) is large. Its target is not known. The QIAseq Immune Repertoire TCR panel built the libraries from about 14 ng of total RNA. TCRdb reprocessed the reads with MiXCR, giving one entry per CDR3 protein. This table holds around 320 distinct CDR3 sequences, over 9.5% found once. This record comes from a study of circulating CD8 cells and anti-PD-1 response in melanoma. Overall study: Of 13 patients, seven got anti-PD-1 first and six had prior therapy. Broader study findings: DNEG was most diverse; TIGIT repertoires were least diverse. At M1, fewer than 8% of TRB clonotypes appeared in multiple subsets.

The ends were cut back, 7 bases at V and 0 bases at J, with 14 bases in the middle. The CDR3 loop spans 14 amino acids. Germline CDR1 and CDR2: SGHRS and YFSETQ. Sorting of live CD3+CD8+TCRalphabeta+ cells by PD-1 and/or TIGIT gave four subsets. The TCR originated in a human donor with melanoma. The donor label of this sample is uncertain. Some clones in this sample may be carry-over from other donors' samples. The sequencing here drew on CD8+ T cells from PBMCs, taken at baseline or after one month of anti-PD-1 therapy (not recorded which). The rearrangement links TRBV5-1 to TRBJ2-7, with D possibly TRBD2 on 6 matching bases. The CDR3 region is CASRVGGNSYEQYF. The CDR3 bases are TGCGCCAGCCGGGTAGGAGGGAACTCCTACGAGCAGTACTTC. The full variable domain, its missing parts supplied by reference TRBV5-1 and TRBJ2-7, is KAGVTQTPRYLIKTRGQQVTLSCSPISGHRSVSWYQQTPGQGLQFLFEYFSETQRNKGNFPGRFSGRQFSNSRSEMNVSTLELGDSALYLCASRVGGNSYEQYFGPGTRLTVT.